These T cell receptor beta chains were read from a single sample in a study of beta chain features in type 1 diabetes. Sequencing was performed with immunoSEQ multiplex PCR; in TCRdb, only in-frame clones are kept and a portion is missing. The data contain around 150,000 clones, 6.9% of them singletons. Source material: central memory CD4+ T cells from blood. All receptors come from a woman in her thirties in good health. Both conserved end residues are part of each CDR3. D genes are given only for firm matches. The size of a clone is reported for some rows only, either as once, few or many, or as a class for expanded clones.

clone size	V gene	D gene	J gene	CDR3 protein	CDR3 DNA
few	TRBV18	-	TRBJ1-5	CASSPASGASNQPQHF	TGTGCCAGCTCACCTGCATCAGGGGCTAGCAATCAGCCCCAGCATTTT
-	TRBV28	TRBD1	TRBJ2-5	CASSSGQGQTQYF	TGTGCCAGCAGTTCCGGACAGGGGCAGACCCAGTACTTC
few	TRBV6-5	-	TRBJ2-7	CASSLDTTYEQYF	TGTGCCAGCAGTTTGGACACGACCTACGAGCAGTACTTC
-	TRBV30	-	TRBJ1-4	CAWSHGGANEKLFF	TGTGCCTGGAGTCACGGGGGGGCTAATGAAAAACTGTTTTTT
-	TRBV27	-	TRBJ1-2	CASSLTWWGDGYTF	TGTGCCAGCAGTTTAACTTGGTGGGGGGATGGCTACACCTTC
-	TRBV7-6	TRBD2	TRBJ2-1	CASSLRGQRDIGNEQFF	TGTGCCAGCAGCTTAAGAGGGCAGCGGGATATCGGGAATGAGCAGTTCTTC
-	TRBV19	TRBD1	TRBJ1-5	CASKPNRGNQPQHF	TGTGCCAGTAAACCTAACAGGGGAAATCAGCCCCAGCATTTT
few	TRBV10-3	TRBD1	TRBJ2-7	CAISEGTGLGYEQYF	TGTGCCATCAGTGAAGGGACAGGGTTAGGCTACGAGCAGTACTTC
-	TRBV2	-	TRBJ2-3	CASSEMDITDTQYF	TGTGCCAGCAGTGAAATGGACATCACAGATACGCAGTATTTT
-	TRBV7-2	TRBD1	TRBJ1-1	CASTFTGGFEAFF	TGTGCCAGTACATTTACAGGGGGCTTTGAAGCTTTCTTT
-	TRBV27	TRBD2	TRBJ2-3	CASSLGLAGVADTQYF	TGTGCCAGCAGTTTGGGACTAGCGGGAGTGGCAGATACGCAGTATTTT
-	TRBV6-6	-	TRBJ2-7	CASSPQVGSYEQYF	TGTGCCAGCAGTCCACAGGTTGGCTCCTACGAGCAGTACTTC
-	TRBV14	TRBD1	TRBJ1-4	CASSLRRTGLLFF	TGTGCCAGCAGCTTACGGAGGACAGGCCTTCTGTTTTTT
few	TRBV28	TRBD1	TRBJ2-7	CASSTRGSGEQYF	TGTGCCAGCAGTACCAGGGGGTCCGGCGAGCAGTACTTC
-	TRBV6-1	-	TRBJ1-1	CASSENDRTLWGEAFF	TGTGCCAGCAGTGAAAATGATCGGACATTATGGGGTGAAGCTTTCTTT
-	TRBV20-1	-	TRBJ1-1	CSAGANTEAFF	TGCAGTGCAGGGGCGAACACTGAAGCTTTCTTT
few	TRBV5-1	-	TRBJ2-4	CASSLKGEIQYF	TGCGCCAGCAGCTTGAAGGGGGAAATTCAGTACTTC
-	TRBV6-5	TRBD1	TRBJ1-1	CASNNPGTDFEAFF	TGTGCCAGCAATAATCCCGGGACAGACTTTGAAGCTTTCTTT
-	TRBV5-1	-	TRBJ2-1	CASSLGGANVEQFF	TGCGCCAGCAGCTTGGGTGGGGCTAACGTTGAGCAGTTCTTC
-	TRBV7-8	-	TRBJ1-1	CASSPSRRENTEAFF	TGTGCCAGCAGCCCATCACGGCGGGAGAACACTGAAGCTTTCTTT
few	TRBV18	TRBD2	TRBJ2-3	CASSLTSVKGDTQYF	TGTGCCAGCTCACTGACTAGCGTGAAGGGAGATACGCAGTATTTT
few	TRBV9	TRBD1	TRBJ2-5	CASSPRQGFRETQYF	TGTGCCAGCAGCCCGAGACAGGGGTTTAGGGAGACCCAGTACTTC
-	TRBV28	-	TRBJ1-2	CASSFLSRATNGYTF	TGTGCCAGCAGTTTCCTTTCGAGGGCGACCAATGGCTACACCTTC
few	TRBV29-1	-	TRBJ2-7	CSVVGQGHPYEQYF	TGCAGCGTTGTGGGTCAGGGCCATCCTTACGAGCAGTACTTC
-	TRBV4-1	TRBD1	TRBJ2-5	CASSQPDRRGETQYF	TGCGCCAGCAGCCAACCGGACAGGCGAGGGGAGACCCAGTACTTC
few	TRBV6-1	TRBD1	TRBJ2-7	CASSAGQDSFYEQYF	TGTGCCAGCAGCGCGGGACAGGACAGCTTCTACGAGCAGTACTTC
-	TRBV28	TRBD1	TRBJ1-2	CASGTGGTSIPNYGYTF	TGTGCCAGTGGGACAGGGGGCACTAGCATCCCTAACTATGGCTACACCTTC
few	TRBV2	-	TRBJ2-1	CASSEVGVSANEQFF	TGTGCCAGCAGTGAAGTCGGGGTCTCAGCGAATGAGCAGTTCTTC
few	TRBV7-2	-	TRBJ1-2	CASSLGQEQYGYTF	TGTGCCAGCAGCTTAGGACAGGAGCAGTATGGCTACACCTTC
-	TRBV7-9	-	TRBJ2-1	CASLTDSVGGEQFF	TGTGCCAGCCTTACAGACTCGGTGGGGGGTGAGCAGTTCTTC
-	TRBV28	-	TRBJ1-5	CASLLWGAKQPQHF	TGTGCCAGCCTTCTGTGGGGCGCAAAGCAGCCCCAGCATTTT
-	TRBV11-2	TRBD2	TRBJ2-3	CASSLERLISGTYTQYF	TGTGCCAGCAGCTTAGAGAGGTTGATTAGCGGGACATATACGCAGTATTTT
few	TRBV2	TRBD2	TRBJ2-2	CASTGLAGGTGELFF	TGTGCCAGCACCGGACTAGCGGGGGGCACCGGGGAGCTGTTTTTT
-	TRBV19	-	TRBJ2-5	CASSIRTPQETQYF	TGTGCCAGTAGTATCCGGACACCCCAAGAGACCCAGTACTTC
-	TRBV28	-	TRBJ2-7	CASSKGPRAGIYEQYF	TGTGCCAGCAGTAAGGGTCCGAGGGCTGGAATCTACGAGCAGTACTTC
many	TRBV9	TRBD2	TRBJ2-5	CASSVGTSGRRRGETQYF	TGTGCCAGCAGCGTAGGTACTAGCGGGAGGAGGAGAGGAGAGACCCAGTACTTC
many	TRBV6-5	TRBD1	TRBJ1-2	CASSYGWTGAGSGYTF	TGTGCCAGCAGTTACGGGTGGACAGGGGCCGGTAGTGGCTACACCTTC
few	TRBV7-2	TRBD2	TRBJ2-7	CASSQAGGYQYF	TGTGCCAGCAGCCAGGCGGGGGGTTATCAGTACTTC
-	TRBV27	TRBD1	TRBJ1-2	CASKGGRGLYGYTF	TGTGCCAGCAAAGGGGGCAGGGGGCTCTATGGCTACACCTTC
few	TRBV11-2	-	TRBJ2-1	CASSYSTFSYNEQFF	TGTGCCAGCAGCTACAGCACATTCTCCTACAATGAGCAGTTCTTC
-	TRBV19	TRBD2	TRBJ2-5	CASSTGTSGSGKTQYF	TGTGCCAGTAGTACAGGGACTAGCGGGAGTGGAAAGACCCAGTACTTC
-	TRBV6-5	TRBD2	TRBJ2-1	CASRTGTSGRNEQFF	TGTGCCAGCAGGACCGGGACTAGCGGGAGGAATGAGCAGTTCTTC
few	TRBV6-5	-	TRBJ1-3	CASGRESTGNTIYF	TGTGCCAGCGGCCGGGAGTCGACTGGAAACACCATATATTTT
few	TRBV30	-	TRBJ2-5	CAWRDYYQETQYF	TGTGCCTGGAGGGACTACTACCAAGAGACCCAGTACTTC
-	TRBV9	-	TRBJ2-3	CASSVDGPDTQYF	TGTGCCAGCAGCGTAGATGGGCCGGATACGCAGTATTTT